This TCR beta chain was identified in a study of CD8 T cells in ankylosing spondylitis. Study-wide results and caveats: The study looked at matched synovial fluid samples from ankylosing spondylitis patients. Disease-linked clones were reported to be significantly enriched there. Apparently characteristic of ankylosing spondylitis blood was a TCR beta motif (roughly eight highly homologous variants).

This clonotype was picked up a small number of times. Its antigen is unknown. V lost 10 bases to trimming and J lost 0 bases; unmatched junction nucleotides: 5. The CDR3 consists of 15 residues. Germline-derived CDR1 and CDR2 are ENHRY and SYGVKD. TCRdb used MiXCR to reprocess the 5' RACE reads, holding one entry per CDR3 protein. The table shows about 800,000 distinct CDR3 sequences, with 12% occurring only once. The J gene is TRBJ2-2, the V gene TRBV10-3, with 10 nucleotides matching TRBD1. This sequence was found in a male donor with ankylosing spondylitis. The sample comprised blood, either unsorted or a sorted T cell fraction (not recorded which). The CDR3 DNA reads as TGTGCCAGCCGGGACAGGGGTGCGAACACCGGGGAGCTGTTTTTT. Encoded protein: CASRDRGANTGELFF.